This T cell receptor (beta chain) was profiled in a study of vaccination effects on CD4 cells after COVID-19. As for the study in general: As their vaccination, participants received two doses of either BNT162b2 or mRNA-1273. Study results and caveats: Common cold coronavirus cross-reactivity was shown by only 1 of 255 vaccine-induced clones in healthy vaccinees.

This clone was counted a single time. Its matching antigen is unknown. Sequencing followed a ViraFEST assay step that expanded antigen-specific CD4+ T cells with viral peptide pools. A roughly 10-day culture period preceded the isolation of CD4+ T cells. Previously uninfected by SARS-CoV-2, the vaccine recipients also showed negative nucleocapsid antibodies. Each culture well received a few million PBMC. These cells were then cultured in IMDM with about 9.1 IU/ml IL-2 and 10 ug/ml peptides. Half the medium was swapped for IL-2 medium on days 3 and 7. Using immunoSEQ multiplex PCR, the repertoire was profiled, and TCRdb retains in-frame clones only, with some absent. This table holds 55,000 to 75,000 clones, roughly four fifths found once. V was clipped by 6 bases and J by 8 bases; unmatched bases: 3. Germline V gene data show CDR1 as KGHDR and CDR2 as SFDVKD. CDR3 length: 14 residues.

The source is a human donor who received a COVID-19 vaccine. The sequencing here drew on CD4+ T cells from PBMCs cultured with HCoV-NL63 spike peptides, taken before COVID-19 vaccination. The chain carries TRBV24-1 and TRBJ1-4; 12 bases align to TRBD1. CDR3 in DNA: TGTGCCACCAGTCCCGGGACAGGGGGCGAAAAACTGTTTTTT. This translates into CATSPGTGGEKLFF.